This TCR beta chain was retrieved from a study of cytomegalovirus exposure and HLA in healthy donors. Regarding the study as a whole: The study labeled 150 or so TCR beta chains cytomegalovirus-associated. Most TCR sequences showed up rarely, but some public TCRs showed up in many donors.

Assay used: immunoSEQ multiplex PCR; TCRdb lists only in-frame clones, some missing. The sample includes about 120,000 clones, 85% to 90% of them seen just once. The CDR3 sequence is 15 residues long. J lost 4 bases, V lost 4 bases, and 8 bases had no gene match. Germline V gene data show CDR1 as SGHDT and CDR2 as YYEEEE. Remarks on this clone: Antigen specificity is unknown.

The receptor comes from a woman younger than 30 in good health and CMV-seronegative. The rearrangement uses TRBV5-6 and TRBJ2-7; TRBD2 matches 10 bases. What was sequenced was PBMCs. CDR3 nucleotides: TGTGCCAGCAGCCATGCACTAGCGGGACCATACGAGCAGTACTTC. Amino acid sequence: CASSHALAGPYEQYF.